This entry concerns a single T cell receptor beta chain. This table comes from immunoSEQ multiplex PCR, and its TCRdb copy is limited to in-frame clones, with some not included. In the table there are approximately 12,000 clones, about 62% of which are singletons. The data are from a study of cytotoxic CD8 clonotypes in ibrutinib-treated CLL. Looked up from germline, CDR1 is LNHDA and CDR2 is SQIVND (reference sequence). The CDR3 length is 14 residues. V lost 9 bases to trimming and J lost 2 bases, with 15 bases between them. The chain couples TRBV19 to TRBJ2-3; D may be TRBD1 or TRBD2 (5 bases each). The receptor was derived from a human donor with chronic lymphocytic leukemia. The sequencing used PBMCs, collected before ibrutinib treatment. Here the CDR3 DNA reads TGTGCCAGCTCACACGGGGACCACACAGATACGCAGTATTTT. Its translation is CASSHGDHTDTQYF.